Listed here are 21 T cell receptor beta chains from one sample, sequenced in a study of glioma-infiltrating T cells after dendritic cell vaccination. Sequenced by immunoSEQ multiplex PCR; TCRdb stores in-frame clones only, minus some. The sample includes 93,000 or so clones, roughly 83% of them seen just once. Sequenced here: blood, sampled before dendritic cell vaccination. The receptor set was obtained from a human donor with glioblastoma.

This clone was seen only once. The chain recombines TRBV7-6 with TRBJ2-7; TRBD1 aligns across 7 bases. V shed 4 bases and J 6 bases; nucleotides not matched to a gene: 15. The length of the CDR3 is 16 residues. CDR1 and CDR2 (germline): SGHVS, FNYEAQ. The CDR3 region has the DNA TGTGCCAGCAGCTCGGTAACAGGGGCGCGCATGGCCGAGCAGTACTTC. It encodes CASSSVTGARMAEQYF. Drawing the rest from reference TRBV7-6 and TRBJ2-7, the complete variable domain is GAGVSQSPRYKVTKRGQDVALRCDPISGHVSLYWYRQALGQGPEFLTYFNYEAQQDKSGLPNDRFSAERPEGSISTLTIQRTEQRDSAMYRCASSSVTGARMAEQYFGPGTRLTVT.

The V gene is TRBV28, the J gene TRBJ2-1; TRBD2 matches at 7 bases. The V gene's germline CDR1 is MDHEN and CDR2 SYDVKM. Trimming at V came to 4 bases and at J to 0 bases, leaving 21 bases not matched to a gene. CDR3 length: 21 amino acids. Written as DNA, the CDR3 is TGTGCCAGCAGTTCTGGCATAGCGGGTTTTTTCTCAGCACTCTCCTACAATGAGCAGTTCTTC. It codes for CASSSGIAGFFSALSYNEQFF.

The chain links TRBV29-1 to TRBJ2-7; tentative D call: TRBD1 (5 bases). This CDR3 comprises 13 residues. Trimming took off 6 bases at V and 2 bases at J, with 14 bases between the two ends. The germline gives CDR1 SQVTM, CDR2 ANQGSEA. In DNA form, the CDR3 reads TGCAGCGTATCACCGACAGCCGCCTACGAGCAGTACTTC. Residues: CSVSPTAAYEQYF.

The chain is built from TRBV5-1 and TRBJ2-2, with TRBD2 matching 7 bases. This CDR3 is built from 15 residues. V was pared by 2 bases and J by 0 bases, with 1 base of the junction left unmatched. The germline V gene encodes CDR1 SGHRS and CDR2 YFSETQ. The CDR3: CASSLSGANTGELFF. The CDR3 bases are TGCGCCAGCAGCTTAAGCGGGGCGAACACCGGGGAGCTGTTTTTT.

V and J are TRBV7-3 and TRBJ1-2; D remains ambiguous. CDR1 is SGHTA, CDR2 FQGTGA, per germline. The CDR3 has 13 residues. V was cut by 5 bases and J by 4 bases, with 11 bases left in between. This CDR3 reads CASSAQRGYGYTF. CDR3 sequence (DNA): TGTGCCAGCAGCGCACAACGGGGCTATGGCTACACCTTC.

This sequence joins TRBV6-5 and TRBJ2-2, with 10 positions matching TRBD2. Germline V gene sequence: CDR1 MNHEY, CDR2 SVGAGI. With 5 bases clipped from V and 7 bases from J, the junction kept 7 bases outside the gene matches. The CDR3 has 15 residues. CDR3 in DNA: TGTGCCAGCAGTAAGCGGGCTAGCGGGAGCGGGGAGCTGTTTTTT. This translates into CASSKRASGSGELFF.

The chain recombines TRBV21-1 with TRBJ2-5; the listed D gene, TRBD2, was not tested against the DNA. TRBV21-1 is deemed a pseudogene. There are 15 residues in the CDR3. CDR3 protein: CASSKSRGGQETQYF. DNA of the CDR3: TGTGCCAGCAGCAAATCTCGGGGGGGCCAAGAGACCCAGTACTTC.

The CDR3 region has the DNA TGTGCCAGCAGCGTAGCCGCCATCCTATATGATACGCAGTATTTT. This translates into CASSVAAILYDTQYF. The chain links TRBV9 to TRBJ2-3; unclear D gene. With 0 bases removed from V and 6 bases from J, the gap between germline ends came to 14 bases. The CDR3 contains 15 residues. From germline, CDR1 is SGDLS and CDR2 YYNGEE. The variable domain in full, completed from reference TRBV9 and TRBJ2-3, reads DSGVTQTPKHLITATGQRVTLRCSPRSGDLSVYWYQQSLDQGLQFLIQYYNGEERAKGNILERFSAQQFPDLHSELNLSSLELGDSALYFCASSVAAILYDTQYFGPGTRLTVL.

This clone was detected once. This chain's CDR3 is CASSPGAGSYGYTF. CDR3 bases: TGTGCCAGCTCACCGGGTGCGGGGTCCTATGGCTACACCTTC. V is TRBV18 and J is TRBJ1-2; D is undetermined. CDR3 length: 14 amino acids. V was clipped by 3 bases and J by 4 bases, with 12 bases between them. From germline, CDR1 is KGHSH and CDR2 LQKENI.

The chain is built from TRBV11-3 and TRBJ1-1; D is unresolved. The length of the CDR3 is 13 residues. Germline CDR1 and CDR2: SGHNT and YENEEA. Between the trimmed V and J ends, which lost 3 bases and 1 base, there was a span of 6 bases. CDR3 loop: CASSFAENTEAFF. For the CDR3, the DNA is TGTGCCAGCAGCTTTGCAGAGAACACTGAAGCTTTCTTT.

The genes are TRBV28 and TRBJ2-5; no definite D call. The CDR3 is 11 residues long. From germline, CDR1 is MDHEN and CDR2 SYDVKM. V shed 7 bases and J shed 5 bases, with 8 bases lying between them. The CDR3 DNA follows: TGTGCCAGCACTATCGGGGAGACCCAGTACTTC. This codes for CASTIGETQYF.

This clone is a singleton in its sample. As DNA, the CDR3 is TGTGCCAGCAGCTTCGGGACAGGATCCTACGAGCAGTACTTC. Translated, it gives CASSFGTGSYEQYF. The chain has TRBV11-2 and TRBJ2-7, with 8 bases matching TRBD1. Germline V gene sequence: CDR1 SGHAT, CDR2 FQNNGV. The CDR3 runs to 14 residues. With 3 bases clipped from V and 1 base from J, the junction kept 2 bases outside the gene matches.

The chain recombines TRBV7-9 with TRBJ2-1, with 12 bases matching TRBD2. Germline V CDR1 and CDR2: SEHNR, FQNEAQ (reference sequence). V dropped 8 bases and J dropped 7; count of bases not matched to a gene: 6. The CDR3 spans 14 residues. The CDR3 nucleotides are TGTGCCAGCCAGACTAGCGGGAGCGGAAATGAGCAGTTCTTC. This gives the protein CASQTSGSGNEQFF.

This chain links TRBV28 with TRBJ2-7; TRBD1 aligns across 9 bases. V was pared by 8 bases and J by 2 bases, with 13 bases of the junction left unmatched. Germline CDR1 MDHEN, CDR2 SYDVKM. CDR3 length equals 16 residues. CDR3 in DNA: TGTGCCAGCGTAACTCCGGGACAGGGATTTCCCTACGAGCAGTACTTC. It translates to CASVTPGQGFPYEQYF.

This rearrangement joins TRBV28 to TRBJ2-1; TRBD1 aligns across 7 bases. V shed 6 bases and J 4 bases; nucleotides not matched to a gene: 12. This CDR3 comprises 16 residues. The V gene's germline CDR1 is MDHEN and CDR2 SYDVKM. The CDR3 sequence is CASSWTGNPIYNEQFF. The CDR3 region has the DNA TGTGCCAGCAGCTGGACAGGAAACCCTATATACAATGAGCAGTTCTTC. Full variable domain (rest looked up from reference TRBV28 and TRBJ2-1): DVKVTQSSRYLVKRTGEKVFLECVQDMDHENMFWYRQDPGLGLRLIYFSYDVKMKEKGDIPEGYSVSREKKERFSLILESASTNQTSMYLCASSWTGNPIYNEQFFGPGTRLTVL.

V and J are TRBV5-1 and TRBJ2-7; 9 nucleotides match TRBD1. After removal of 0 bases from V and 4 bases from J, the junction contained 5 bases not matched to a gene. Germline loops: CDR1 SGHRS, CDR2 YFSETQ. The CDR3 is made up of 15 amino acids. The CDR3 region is CASSLGGTGSYEQYF. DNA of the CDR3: TGCGCCAGCAGCTTGGGAGGGACAGGGTCTTACGAGCAGTACTTC.

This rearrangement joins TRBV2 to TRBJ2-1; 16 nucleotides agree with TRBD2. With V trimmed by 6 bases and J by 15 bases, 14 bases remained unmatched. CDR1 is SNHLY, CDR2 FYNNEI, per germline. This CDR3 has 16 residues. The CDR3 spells CASRGPTPGLAGGLFF. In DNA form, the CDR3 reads TGTGCCAGCAGAGGGCCGACACCGGGACTAGCGGGAGGGCTGTTCTTC.

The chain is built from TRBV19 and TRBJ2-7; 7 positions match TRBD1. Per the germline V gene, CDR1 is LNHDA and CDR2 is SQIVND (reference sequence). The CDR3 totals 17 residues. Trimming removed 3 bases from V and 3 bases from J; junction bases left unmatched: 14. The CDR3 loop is CASSIDSTGIMFYEQYF. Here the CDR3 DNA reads TGTGCCAGTAGTATCGATTCGACAGGGATAATGTTCTACGAGCAGTACTTC.

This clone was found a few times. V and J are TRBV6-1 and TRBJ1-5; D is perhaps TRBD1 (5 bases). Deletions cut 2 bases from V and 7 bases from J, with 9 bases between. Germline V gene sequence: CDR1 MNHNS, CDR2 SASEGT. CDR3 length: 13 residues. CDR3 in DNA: TGTGCCAGCAGTGAACAGGGCGACCAGCCCCAGCATTTT. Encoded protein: CASSEQGDQPQHF.

The CDR3 region is CASSPGARGNTIYF. CDR3 in DNA: TGTGCCAGCAGTCCAGGGGCGCGGGGAAACACCATATATTTT. The chain has TRBV6-5 and TRBJ1-3, with D possibly being TRBD1 (6 bases). Germline V gives CDR1 MNHEY, CDR2 SVGAGI. Trimming shortened V by 5 bases and J by 4 bases, and 12 bases separated the two germline ends. The length of the CDR3 is 14 residues.

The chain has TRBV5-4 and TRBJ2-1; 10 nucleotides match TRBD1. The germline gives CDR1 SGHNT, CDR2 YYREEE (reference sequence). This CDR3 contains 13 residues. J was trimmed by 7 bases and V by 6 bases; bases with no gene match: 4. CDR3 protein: CASTADRGNEQFF. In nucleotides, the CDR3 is TGTGCCAGCACCGCGGACAGGGGGAATGAGCAGTTCTTC. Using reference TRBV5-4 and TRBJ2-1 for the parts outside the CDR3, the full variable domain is ETGVTQSPTHLIKTRGQQVTLRCSSQSGHNTVSWYQQALGQGPQFIFQYYREEENGRGNFPPRFSGLQFPNYSSELNVNALELDDSALYLCASTADRGNEQFFGPGTRLTVL.